The entry below gives a single T cell receptor beta chain sequence along with its context. This clone was counted many times. It has no known antigen specificity. There are no base qualities to consult, and no much larger clone falls within one base. The source of the sample is a study of beta chain features in type 1 diabetes (dated by TCRdb to 2016 to 2018). Describing the broader study: Mean age, gender distribution, total cell number and subset yield were not different between patients and healthy donors. In the study, TCRB repertoires of sorted circulating CD4+ T cell subsets from recently diagnosed type 1 diabetes patients were compared with those of matched healthy donors. Across all samples, some 99 million sorted cells were examined, and cell number per subset correlated strongly with RNA yield. Naive and central memory subsets were obtained from all 30 or so donors, but regulatory and stem cell-like memory subsets were isolated from only 8 patients and roughly 8 healthy donors.

The CDR3 holds 12 amino acids from the cysteine to the phenylalanine. CDR3 DNA is the only sequence kept; it has 36 bases, read in frame from the first base. The CDR1 and CDR2 encoded by the germline V gene are SNHLY and FYNNEI. V is pared back by 8 bases and J by 3 bases, with 10 bases lying between the germline termini. Study-wide conclusions, independent of this receptor: Fewer insertions and more nucleotide deletions at VDJ recombination sites were observed in patients with type 1 diabetes, implying thymic rearrangement abnormalities. Because the HLA sub-analyses included only small numbers of individuals, any influence of HLA type on TCRB rearrangement was left unresolved. The naive, central memory and regulatory TCRB repertoires appeared to resemble one another more closely among patients than among healthy donors. Type 1 diabetes patients showed a moderate but significant shortening of TCRB CDR3 length in all four CD4+ subsets. PCR may preferentially amplify shorter templates, but because patient and control samples were amplified and corrected together, any resulting skew would affect both groups equally. Because cDNA was sequenced instead of genomic DNA, highly expressing activated cells could be over-represented, though the groups showed no difference in activation or CD3 levels.

The entire amount of isolated RNA was reverse transcribed using the High Capacity cDNA Reverse Transcription Kit, so the sequenced TCRB transcripts were expressed ones. Naive, central memory and regulatory T cell samples underwent deep immunoSEQ sequencing, averaging around 3.7 million total reads per sample. Sorted cells were lysed in RLT buffer and RNA was extracted with DNase-treated RNeasy Micro or Mini kits, depending on cell number. To prevent cross-contamination, every cell subset was processed on its own, while patient and healthy donor samples were processed together. The immunoSEQ multiplex PCR was used to amplify TCRB sequences from cDNA, yielding 87-bp fragments that span the CDR3 region. Sequencing of the amplicons was performed on the Illumina HiSeq platform. In the source study's methods: PCR bias was computationally corrected using synthetic template baselines, reads within Hamming distance 2 were collapsed, and singletons that could not be merged were discarded. By aligning reads against IMGT, V, D and J genes, CDR3 length, and insertions or deletions at six rearrangement sites were assigned. Within each subset, clonotype counts were normalized to the number of sorted cells before true diversity and Gini coefficients were calculated with the tcR R package. The overlap coefficient, calculated on TCRB nucleotide sequences, was used to quantify repertoire sharing. The table comes from immuneACCESS by way of TCRdb, which keeps in-frame sequences with V and J called. Part of the clones is missing from these tables; in studies checked, under half for an unresolved V gene and the rest for unknown reasons. V and J calls and clone size follow that table, whereas D and trimming were derived from the DNA. The sample table lists approximately 170,000 clones, 6.5% to 8.5% of them with a count of one. The ten largest clones add up to roughly 0.5% of the sample.

A single peripheral blood draw of around 100 mL on average was collected from each donor into heparinised tubes. A BD FACSAria II was used to sort naive, central memory, regulatory and stem cell-like memory CD4+ T cells with a panel that included CD45RO, CCR7, CD25, CD127, CD95 and CD27. Purity was above 95% for every sorted population. Right away, PBMCs were isolated by Lymphoprep density gradient centrifugation and were stained directly, with no culture step. So that batch effects would be minimized, each experiment stained and sorted samples in pairs, pairing one healthy donor with one patient. This receptor was identified in a young man with type 1 diabetes. In this chain, TRBV2 is recombined with TRBJ1-1, with TRBD1 perhaps the D gene, on 6 matching bases. Sequenced material: central memory CD4+ T cells from blood. The sequence in DNA is TGTGCCAGCCATCAGGGGCACACTGAAGCTTTCTTT. This translates into CASHQGHTEAFF.